The rows below give T cell receptor beta chains drawn from one sample of a study of T cell changes during pregnancy in multiple sclerosis. Profiling relied on immunoSEQ multiplex PCR, and the TCRdb table lists in-frame clones only, not all of them. The repertoire consists of 55,000 to 80,000 clones, with roughly nine tenths occurring once and the leading ten covering more than 8%. The specimen was peripheral blood, collected after pregnancy. The receptor source for this set is a female donor in good health, enrolled as a control in a pregnancy study. The CDR3 runs from the conserved cysteine through the conserved F or W. A D gene is named only where the DNA matches it firmly. Some rows have no size entry. The others give once, few or many, or a class for an expanded clone.

d_call j_call cdr3_length v_call clone_size cdr3_aa cdr3_nt
TRBD2 TRBJ2-7 16 TRBV7-6 once CASSHGTSGGSNEQYF TGTGCCAGCTCCCACGGGACTAGCGGGGGATCTAATGAGCAGTACTTC
. TRBJ2-3 15 TRBV30 . CAWNQALPSTDTQYF TGTGCCTGGAACCAAGCCCTACCCTCCACAGATACGCAGTATTTT
TRBD1 TRBJ1-4 14 TRBV5-1 . CASSMTGTNEKLFF TGCGCCAGCAGCATGACAGGGACTAATGAAAAACTGTTTTTT
. TRBJ1-1 13 TRBV18 . CASSSPFPTEAFF TGTGCCAGCTCATCCCCATTTCCCACTGAAGCTTTCTTT
. TRBJ1-1 12 TRBV25-1 . CASSDSGIEAFF TGTGCCAGCAGTGATTCCGGGATAGAAGCTTTCTTT
. TRBJ2-5 14 TRBV2 . CASSEVRGRETQYF TGTGCCAGCAGTGAAGTCCGGGGGAGGGAGACCCAGTACTTC
. TRBJ1-4 13 TRBV2 . CASITGWEEKLFF TGTGCCAGCATCACAGGGTGGGAGGAAAAACTGTTTTTT
TRBD2 TRBJ2-2 14 TRBV29-1 . CSVDAGGLTGELFF TGCAGCGTCGATGCGGGAGGTTTGACCGGGGAGCTGTTTTTT
TRBD2 TRBJ2-3 18 TRBV7-2 . CASSLERLAGGPIDTQYF TGTGCCAGCAGCTTAGAGAGGCTAGCGGGAGGGCCGATAGATACGCAGTATTTT
. TRBJ2-3 12 TRBV7-2 . CASSQQADTQYF TGTGCCAGCAGCCAACAGGCAGATACGCAGTATTTT
TRBD1 TRBJ2-7 14 TRBV27 . CASRIRQGAYEQYF TGTGCCAGCAGAATCCGACAGGGGGCTTACGAGCAGTACTTC
. TRBJ2-3 11 TRBV30 . CAWTLMDTQYF TGTGCCTGGACACTTATGGATACGCAGTATTTT
TRBD2 TRBJ2-3 15 TRBV6-1 . CASIPRLADLHTQYF TGTGCCAGCATCCCTCGACTAGCGGATCTACATACGCAGTATTTT
. TRBJ2-1 13 TRBV7-2 . CASSQLDYNEQFF TGTGCCAGCAGCCAACTTGACTACAATGAGCAGTTCTTC
. TRBJ2-1 14 TRBV30 . CAWSTSGWGREQFF TGTGCCTGGAGTACAAGCGGGTGGGGGAGGGAGCAGTTCTTC
. TRBJ1-1 16 TRBV9 few CASSVGGGGAGTEAFF TGTGCCAGCAGCGTAGGAGGCGGGGGGGCGGGGACTGAAGCTTTCTTT
. TRBJ1-1 14 TRBV7-2 . CASRVSGGAVEAFF TGTGCCAGCAGGGTTTCTGGGGGCGCAGTTGAAGCTTTCTTT
TRBD1 TRBJ1-6 15 TRBV2 few CASSRWTGGGSPLHF TGTGCCAGCAGCAGATGGACAGGGGGCGGGTCACCCCTCCACTTT
TRBD1 TRBJ1-5 13 TRBV30 . CAWSHRGNQPQHF TGTGCCTGGAGTCACAGGGGAAATCAGCCCCAGCATTTT
TRBD2 TRBJ2-1 15 TRBV6-6 . CASTSGRSSYNEQFF TGTGCCAGCACTAGCGGGAGGAGCTCCTACAATGAGCAGTTCTTC
. TRBJ2-7 18 TRBV21-1 . CASSKARTSGRVGYEQYF TGTGCCAGCAGCAAAGCCCGGACTAGCGGGAGGGTAGGCTACGAGCAGTACTTC
TRBD1 TRBJ1-1 16 TRBV12-5 . CASGSPSPRQGDSAFF TGTGCTAGTGGTTCGCCCTCCCCTCGACAGGGGGATTCGGCTTTCTTT
. TRBJ2-1 13 TRBV27 . CASMKPGRNEQFF TGTGCCAGCATGAAGCCGGGGAGGAATGAGCAGTTCTTC